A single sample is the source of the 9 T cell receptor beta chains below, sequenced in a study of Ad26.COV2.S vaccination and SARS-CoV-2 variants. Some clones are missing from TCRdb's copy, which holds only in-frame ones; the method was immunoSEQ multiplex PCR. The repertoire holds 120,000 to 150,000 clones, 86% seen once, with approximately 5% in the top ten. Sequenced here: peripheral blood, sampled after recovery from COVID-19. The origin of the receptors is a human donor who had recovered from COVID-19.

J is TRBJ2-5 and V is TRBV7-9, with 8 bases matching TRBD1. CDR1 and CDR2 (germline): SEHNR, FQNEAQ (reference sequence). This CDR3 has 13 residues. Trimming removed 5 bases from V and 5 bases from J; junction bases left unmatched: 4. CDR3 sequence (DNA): TGTGCCAGCAGCGCAGGGGGCTCGGAGACCCAGTACTTC. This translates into CASSAGGSETQYF.

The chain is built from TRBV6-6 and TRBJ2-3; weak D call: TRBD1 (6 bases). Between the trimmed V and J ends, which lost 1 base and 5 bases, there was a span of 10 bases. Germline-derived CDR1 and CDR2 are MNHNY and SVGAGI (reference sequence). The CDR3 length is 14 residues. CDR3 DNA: TGTGCCAGCAGTTACTTGAAAGGGGGAGATACGCAGTATTTT. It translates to CASSYLKGGDTQYF.

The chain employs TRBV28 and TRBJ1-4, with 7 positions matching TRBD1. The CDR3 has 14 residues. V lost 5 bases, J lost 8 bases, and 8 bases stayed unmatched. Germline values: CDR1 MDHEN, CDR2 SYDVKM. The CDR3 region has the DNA TGTGCCAGCAGTGCGACAGGGATCAGAGAAAAACTGTTTTTT. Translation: CASSATGIREKLFF.

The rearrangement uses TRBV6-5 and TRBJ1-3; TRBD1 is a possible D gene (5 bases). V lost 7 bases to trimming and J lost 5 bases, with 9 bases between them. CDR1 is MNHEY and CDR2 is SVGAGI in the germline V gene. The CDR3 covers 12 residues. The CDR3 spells CASTGGRNTIYF. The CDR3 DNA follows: TGTGCCAGCACTGGGGGGAGAAACACCATATATTTT.

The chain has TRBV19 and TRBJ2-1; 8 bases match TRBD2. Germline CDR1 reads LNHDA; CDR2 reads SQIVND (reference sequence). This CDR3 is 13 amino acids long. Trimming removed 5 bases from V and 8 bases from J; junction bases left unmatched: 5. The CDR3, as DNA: TGTGCCAGTAGTGCACGGGGGGGCTATGAGCAGTTCTTC. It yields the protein CASSARGGYEQFF.

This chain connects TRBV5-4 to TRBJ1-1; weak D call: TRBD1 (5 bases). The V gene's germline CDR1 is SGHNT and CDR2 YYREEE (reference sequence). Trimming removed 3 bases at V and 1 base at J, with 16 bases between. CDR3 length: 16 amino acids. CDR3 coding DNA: TGTGCCAGCAGCTCGGGGGGACCAAGGGGGAACACTGAAGCTTTCTTT. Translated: CASSSGGPRGNTEAFF. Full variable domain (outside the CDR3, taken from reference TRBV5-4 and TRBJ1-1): ETGVTQSPTHLIKTRGQQVTLRCSSQSGHNTVSWYQQALGQGPQFIFQYYREEENGRGNFPPRFSGLQFPNYSSELNVNALELDDSALYLCASSSGGPRGNTEAFFGQGTRLTVV.

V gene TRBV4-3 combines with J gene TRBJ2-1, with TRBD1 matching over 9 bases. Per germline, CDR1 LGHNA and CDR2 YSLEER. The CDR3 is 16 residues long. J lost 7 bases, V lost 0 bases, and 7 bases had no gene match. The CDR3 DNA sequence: TGCGCCAGCAGCCAAGATAGGGGACAGGGCAGGAATGAGCAGTTCTTC. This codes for CASSQDRGQGRNEQFF.

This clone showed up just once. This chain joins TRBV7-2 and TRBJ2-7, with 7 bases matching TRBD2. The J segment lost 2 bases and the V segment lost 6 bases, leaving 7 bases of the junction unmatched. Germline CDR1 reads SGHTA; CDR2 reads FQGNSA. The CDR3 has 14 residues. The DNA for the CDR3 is TGTGCCAGCAGAGCCGGGACTATGCCCTACGAGCAGTACTTC. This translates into CASRAGTMPYEQYF.

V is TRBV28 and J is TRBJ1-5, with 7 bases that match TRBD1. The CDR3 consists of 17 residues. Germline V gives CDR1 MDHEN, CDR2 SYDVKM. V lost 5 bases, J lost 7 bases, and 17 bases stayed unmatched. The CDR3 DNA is TGTGCCAGCAGTCCCCCCGAGACAGGGTTGGGTTTGCAGCCCCAGCATTTT. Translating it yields CASSPPETGLGLQPQHF.